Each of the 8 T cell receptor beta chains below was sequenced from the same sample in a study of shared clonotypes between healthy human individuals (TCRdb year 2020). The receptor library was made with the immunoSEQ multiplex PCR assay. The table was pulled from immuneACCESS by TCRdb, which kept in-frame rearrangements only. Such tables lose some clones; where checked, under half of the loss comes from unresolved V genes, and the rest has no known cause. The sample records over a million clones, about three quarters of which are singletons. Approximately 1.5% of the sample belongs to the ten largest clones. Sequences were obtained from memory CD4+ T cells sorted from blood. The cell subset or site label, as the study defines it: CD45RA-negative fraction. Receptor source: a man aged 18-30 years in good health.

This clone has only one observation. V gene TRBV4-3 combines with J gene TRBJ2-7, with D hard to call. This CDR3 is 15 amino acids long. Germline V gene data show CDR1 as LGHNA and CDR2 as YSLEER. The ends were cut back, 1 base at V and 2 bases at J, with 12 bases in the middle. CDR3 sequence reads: CASSQASQATYEQYF. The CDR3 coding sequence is TGCGCCAGCAGCCAAGCCAGCCAGGCAACCTACGAGCAGTACTTC.

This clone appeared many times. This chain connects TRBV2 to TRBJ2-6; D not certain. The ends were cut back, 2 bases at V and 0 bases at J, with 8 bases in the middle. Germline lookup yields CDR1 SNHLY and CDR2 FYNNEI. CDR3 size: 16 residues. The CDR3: CASSEPYLSGANVLTF. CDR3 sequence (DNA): TGTGCCAGCAGTGAACCGTACCTCTCTGGGGCCAACGTCCTGACTTTC.

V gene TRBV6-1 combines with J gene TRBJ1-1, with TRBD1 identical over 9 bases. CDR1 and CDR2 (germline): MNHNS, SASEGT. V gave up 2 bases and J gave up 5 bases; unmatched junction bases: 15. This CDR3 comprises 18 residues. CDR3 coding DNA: TGTGCCAGCAGTGAAAAGGACCCTTCGACAGGGGGAGGGACTGAAGCTTTCTTT. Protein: CASSEKDPSTGGGTEAFF.

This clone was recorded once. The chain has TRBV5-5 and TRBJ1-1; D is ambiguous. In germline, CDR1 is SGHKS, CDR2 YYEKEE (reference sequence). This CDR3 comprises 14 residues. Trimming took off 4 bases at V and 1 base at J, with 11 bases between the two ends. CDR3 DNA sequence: TGTGCCAGCAGCCCCCCTCTGCGGAACACTGAAGCTTTCTTT. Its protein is CASSPPLRNTEAFF.

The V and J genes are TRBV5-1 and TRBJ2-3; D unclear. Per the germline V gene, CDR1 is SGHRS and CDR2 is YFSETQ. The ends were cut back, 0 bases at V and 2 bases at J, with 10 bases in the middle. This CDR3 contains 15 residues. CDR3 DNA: TGCGCCAGCAGCTTGGCAGTCTCCCCCACAGATACGCAGTATTTT. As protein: CASSLAVSPTDTQYF.

The CDR3 nucleotides read TGTGCCATGCAGGGTTACGACTATGGCTACACCTTC. Protein sequence: CAMQGYDYGYTF. The rearrangement uses TRBV10-3 and TRBJ1-2; tentative D call: TRBD1 (5 bases). The germline V gene has CDR1 ENHRY and CDR2 SYGVKD. Trimming removed 9 bases from V and 3 bases from J, with 11 bases in between. CDR3 length: 12 amino acids.

CDR3 sequence (DNA): TGTGCCATCAGTAGATCCAGGGATGAAAAACTGTTTTTT. It encodes CAISRSRDEKLFF. The chain is built from TRBV10-3 and TRBJ1-4; D possibly corresponds to TRBD1 (5 bases). Germline V gives CDR1 ENHRY, CDR2 SYGVKD. Trimming left V 5 bases short and J 6 bases short, with 10 bases between. The CDR3 sequence is 13 residues long.

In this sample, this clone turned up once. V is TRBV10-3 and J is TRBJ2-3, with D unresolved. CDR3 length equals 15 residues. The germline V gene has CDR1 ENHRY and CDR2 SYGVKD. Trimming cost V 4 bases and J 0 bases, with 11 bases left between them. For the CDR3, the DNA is TGTGCCATCAGTGCGGGTAACACAAGCACAGATACGCAGTATTTT. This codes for CAISAGNTSTDTQYF.